Listed below are T cell receptor beta chains from one sample, sequenced in a study of T-cell memory formation after mild COVID-19. TCRdb recomputed calls from the 5' RACE reads with MiXCR, one row per CDR3 protein. This table holds hundreds of thousands of distinct CDR3 sequences, around a sixth found once. Material for sequencing was PBMCs or a T cell subset sorted from them (not recorded which). The source of these receptors is a man aged 18 to 29 who had mild COVID-19 (a few samples of this study predate the infection). Cell type and time point are not known. The CDR3 runs from the conserved cysteine through the conserved F or W. The D gene is left open where the match is weak. Only part of the rows carry a size: once, few, many, or a class if the clone is expanded.

D gene | J gene | CDR3 length | clone size | V gene | CDR3 DNA | CDR3 protein
- | TRBJ2-3 | 12 | many | TRBV12-3/TRBV12-4 | TGTGCCAGCAGTTTGACTGTCGATACGCAGTATTTT | CASSLTVDTQYF
- | TRBJ1-2 | 14 | many | TRBV20-1 | TGCAGTGGCTCAGACGGAAGTAGAAACTATGGCTACACCTTC | CSGSDGSRNYGYTF
- | TRBJ2-1 | 16 | few | TRBV7-9 | TGTGCCAGCAGCTTAGTGGGGACGGACATCTACAATGAGCAGTTCTTC | CASSLVGTDIYNEQFF
- | TRBJ2-1 | 11 | few | TRBV6-5 | TGTGCCAGCAGCGACGGGTCTGAGCAGTTCTTC | CASSDGSEQFF
- | TRBJ2-1 | 17 | - | TRBV29-1 | TGCAGCGTTGAGGGATTACCGGGACATAGCCCCCTCGGTGAGCAGTTCTTC | CSVEGLPGHSPLGEQFF
TRBD2 | TRBJ2-3 | 14 | few | TRBV4-2 | TGTGCCAGCAGCCTTGGTCGGGGGGAAGATACGCAGTATTTT | CASSLGRGEDTQYF
- | TRBJ1-5 | 13 | - | TRBV9 | TGTGCCAGCAGCGTCCAGGGGTCTCAGCCCCAGCATTTT | CASSVQGSQPQHF
- | TRBJ2-7 | 14 | - | TRBV4-3 | TGCGCCAGCAGCCTGTGGACTAACACCTACGAGCAGTACTTC | CASSLWTNTYEQYF
- | TRBJ2-2 | 16 | - | TRBV6-2/TRBV6-3 | TGTGCCAGCAGGAAAAGACTAGATCTGGGGCCCGGGGAGCTGTTTTTT | CASRKRLDLGPGELFF
TRBD1 | TRBJ2-2 | 15 | few | TRBV11-3 | TGTGCCAGCAGCTTACAGGGGGCCGACACCGGGGAGCTGTTTTTT | CASSLQGADTGELFF
- | TRBJ1-1 | 15 | - | TRBV20-1 | TGCAGTGCTGGGAGACAAGGATTCATGAACACTGAAGCTTTCTTT | CSAGRQGFMNTEAFF
- | TRBJ2-7 | 15 | - | TRBV18 | TGTGCCAGCTCTAAACGCCAGGAGGGCTCCTACGAGCAGTACTTC | CASSKRQEGSYEQYF
- | TRBJ2-7 | 13 | - | TRBV27 | TGTGCCAGCAGTTTAAGGACGCAATACGAGCAGTACTTC | CASSLRTQYEQYF
TRBD1 | TRBJ2-1 | 17 | few | TRBV4-1 | TGCGCCAGCAGCCAAGATTCAGGACAGGGAGTAGGCAATGAGCAGTTCTTC | CASSQDSGQGVGNEQFF
- | TRBJ2-2 | 16 | once | TRBV15 | TGTGCCACCAGCAGGAATCCGACAGCGAACACCGGGGAGCTGTTTTTT | CATSRNPTANTGELFF
- | TRBJ2-1 | 17 | - | TRBV3-1 | TGTGCCAGCAGCCAAGCCCCCCTTGACAGGCCCTACAATGAGCAGTTCTTC | CASSQAPLDRPYNEQFF
TRBD1 | TRBJ2-2 | 17 | few | TRBV11-1 | TGTGCCAGCAGCCTAGCCGCTACAGGGGGACGGACCGGGGAGCTGTTTTTT | CASSLAATGGRTGELFF
- | TRBJ2-3 | 16 | few | TRBV5-4 | TGTGCCAGCAGCTTGCCCCTCTTGGGCACGGCAGATACGCAGTATTTT | CASSLPLLGTADTQYF
- | TRBJ2-3 | 15 | few | TRBV6-5 | TGTGCCAGCACTTGGACAGGAGGGAGCACAGATACGCAGTATTTT | CASTWTGGSTDTQYF
TRBD1 | TRBJ1-2 | 15 | few | TRBV11-2 | TGTGCCAGCAGAAACTACAGGGGGGAGGGTTATGGCTACACCTTC | CASRNYRGEGYGYTF
- | TRBJ2-3 | 16 | many | TRBV5-1 | TGCGCCAGCAGCTTGGAAACAGGGTCAAGCACAGATACGCAGTATTTT | CASSLETGSSTDTQYF
TRBD1 | TRBJ2-5 | 15 | few | TRBV3-1 | TGTGCCAGCAGCCTAGCCGGGACAGTCCCAGAGACCCAGTACTTC | CASSLAGTVPETQYF
TRBD1 | TRBJ1-1 | 14 | few | TRBV12-3/TRBV12-4 | TGTGCCAGCTCCCGGGACAGGCGGCGCGCTGAAGCTTTCTTT | CASSRDRRRAEAFF
- | TRBJ2-7 | 14 | few | TRBV7-9 | TGTGCCAGCAGCTTAGCACTAACACCCTACGAGCAGTACTTC | CASSLALTPYEQYF
- | TRBJ2-6 | 13 | - | TRBV27 | TGTGCCAGCAGTTTTCCTGGGGCCAACGTCCTGACTTTC | CASSFPGANVLTF
- | TRBJ2-7 | 14 | - | TRBV4-3 | TGCGCCAGCAGCCAAGAGAAGGGCGTGTACGAGCAGTACTTC | CASSQEKGVYEQYF
TRBD1 | TRBJ1-1 | 16 | - | TRBV4-1 | TGCGCCAGCAGCCAAGTGGGTGGGACAGGGGTAGGCCAAGCTTTCTTT | CASSQVGGTGVGQAFF
- | TRBJ2-2 | 13 | few | TRBV7-6 | TGTGCCAGCAGCGGACAACTTGGCGGGGAGCTGTTTTTT | CASSGQLGGELFF
TRBD1 | TRBJ2-7 | 16 | few | TRBV7-6 | TGTGCCAGCAGCCGGGGACAGTTTCATAGCTCCTACGAGCAGTACTTC | CASSRGQFHSSYEQYF
TRBD2 | TRBJ2-5 | 18 | - | TRBV20-1 | TGCAGTGCTAGAGATCTGCTAGCGGGGGGGCCCTTTTGGGAGACCCAGTACTTC | CSARDLLAGGPFWETQYF
- | TRBJ1-2 | 12 | - | TRBV6-5 | TGTGCCAGCAGCTGGGACATGCATGGCTACACCTTC | CASSWDMHGYTF
TRBD1 | TRBJ1-2 | 14 | - | TRBV14 | TGTGCCAGCAGCCAAACGGGACAGGGTTTGAGCTACACCTTC | CASSQTGQGLSYTF
TRBD1 | TRBJ2-3 | 14 | - | TRBV20-1 | TGCAGTGCTAGAGCCCAGGACAGGAAAGATACGCAGTATTTT | CSARAQDRKDTQYF
TRBD1 | TRBJ1-2 | 16 | few | TRBV12-3/TRBV12-4 | TGTGCCAGCAGTTGGACAGGGGGTTTTAGTAACTATGGCTACACCTTC | CASSWTGGFSNYGYTF
- | TRBJ2-7 | 13 | - | TRBV12-5 | TGTGCTAGTGGTTTGACAGGGTTGGGGGAGCAGTACTTC | CASGLTGLGEQYF
TRBD1 | TRBJ1-6 | 14 | - | TRBV18 | TGTGCCAGCTCAGCGACAGGGTTTGATTCACCCCTCCACTTT | CASSATGFDSPLHF
- | TRBJ2-1 | 15 | few | TRBV4-3 | TGCGCCAGCAGCGCCGGGACGGCCCGATACAATGAGCAGTTCTTC | CASSAGTARYNEQFF
TRBD2 | TRBJ2-4 | 13 | - | TRBV7-9 | TGTGCCACCTCGGGGGGAACGCAAAACATTCAGTACTTC | CATSGGTQNIQYF
TRBD2 | TRBJ2-1 | 16 | - | TRBV20-1 | TGCAGTGCTTCGGGACTAGCGGGGGTTATGGACAATGAGCAGTTCTTC | CSASGLAGVMDNEQFF
TRBD1 | TRBJ2-7 | 16 | few | TRBV4-3 | TGCGCCAGCAGCCAAGAACAGGGGACAGGGTATCTCGAGCAGTACTTC | CASSQEQGTGYLEQYF